This T cell receptor beta chain came from a study of technical replicates of blood from several donors. Germline lookup yields CDR1 SGHTA and CDR2 FQGNSA. The CDR3 length is 14 residues. V gave up 7 bases and J gave up 9 bases; unmatched junction bases: 8. Profiled with immunoSEQ multiplex PCR; TCRdb holds only in-frame clones, not every one. The profile shows about 69,000 clones, 80% to 90% of them singletons. The sequence was collected from a human donor in good health. Some clones in this sample may be carry-over from other donors' samples. This rearrangement joins TRBV7-2 to TRBJ2-1; 11 bases fit TRBD2. Material for sequencing was PBMCs. CDR3 residues: CASTVAGGRREQFF. CDR3 bases: TGTGCCAGCACCGTAGCGGGGGGGCGTCGTGAGCAGTTCTTC.